This entry concerns a single T cell receptor (beta chain). What it binds is not known. This sample is drawn from a study of blood T cells in healthy people across ages. Notes on the study in general: Getting older went along with TCR beta diversity per million T cells dropping roughly linearly.

There were healthy Caucasian individuals from Russia, aged roughly 6 to 95, serving as donors. Looked up from germline, CDR1 is DFQATT and CDR2 is SNEGSKA (reference sequence). This CDR3 is 12 amino acids long. Deletions cut 6 bases from V and 4 bases from J, with 12 bases between. Through a sample-barcoded 5' primer and a J-beta primer mix, a second PCR was run for about 6 to 12 cycles. The template-switch adaptor, which had 12 random nucleotides, put a tag on each cDNA molecule. Using its own MiXCR run on the 5' RACE reads, TCRdb lists one record per CDR3 protein. The data show some 670,000 distinct CDR3 sequences, with around 50% seen just once and about 14% held by the top ten.

This receptor was obtained from an elderly woman in good health. The sequencing input was blood. The V and J genes are TRBV20-1 and TRBJ1-1; possible D gene TRBD1, 5 bases. Here the CDR3 reads CSAATRVTEAFF. The CDR3 DNA follows: TGCAGTGCCGCCACCAGGGTCACTGAAGCTTTCTTT.